The entry below describes one T cell receptor beta chain. Its antigen remains unidentified. Germline V lookup: CDR1 SGDLS, CDR2 YYNGEE. After removal of 6 bases from V and 4 bases from J, the junction contained 7 bases not matched to a gene. This CDR3 is built from 15 residues. This sample was included in a study of T cell responses to AZD1222 COVID-19 vaccine. Overall study: Second-dose schedules of about 4 or about 12 weeks were combined. Study findings and constraints: Repertoire collection took place solely once the T cell response had peaked. Baseline seropositivity characterized only a handful of AZD1222 recipients. Possibly, clonal diversity was underestimated; donors were largely white British and included more females.

The protocol was immunoSEQ multiplex PCR, while the TCRdb copy is restricted to in-frame clones and leaves out a portion. The profile shows approximately 150,000 clones, approximately 93% of them singletons. The sequence was collected from an adult in good health. The starting material was peripheral blood, obtained on day 0 of AZD1222 vaccination. V gene TRBV9 combines with J gene TRBJ2-3, with 11 bases lining up with TRBD2. This CDR3 reads CASTLAGGRADTQYF. In DNA form, the CDR3 reads TGTGCCAGCACCTTAGCGGGGGGGCGGGCAGATACGCAGTATTTT.